This TCR beta chain emerged from a study of CD8 T cells in ankylosing spondylitis. Study outcomes and limitations: Blood from ankylosing spondylitis patients appeared to carry a characteristic roughly 8-variant TCR beta motif. Clones linked to the disease showed a CD8+ phenotype. They occurred at relatively low frequencies in peripheral blood.

Using quantitative 5'-RACE with molecular barcodes, the authors made TCR beta libraries. TCRdb re-derived calls from the 5' RACE reads in MiXCR, one entry per CDR3 protein. The sample records around 230,000 distinct CDR3 sequences, approximately 9% being singletons. This clonotype was seen at least ten times. The target antigen is unknown. Germline V gene sequence: CDR1 MNHEY, CDR2 SVGEGT. J gave up 5 bases and V 5 bases, and 7 bases lay outside the gene matches. The CDR3 consists of 16 residues. The sample comprised blood, either unsorted or a sorted T cell fraction (not recorded which). The chain recombines TRBV6-2 or TRBV6-3 with TRBJ2-2; 11 bases agree with TRBD2. The receptor was isolated from a male donor with ankylosing spondylitis or in good health (not recorded which). CDR3 in DNA: TGTGCCAGCAGTGGTCGAGGGACTAGCGGTACCGGGGAGCTGTTTTTT. Amino acids: CASSGRGTSGTGELFF.